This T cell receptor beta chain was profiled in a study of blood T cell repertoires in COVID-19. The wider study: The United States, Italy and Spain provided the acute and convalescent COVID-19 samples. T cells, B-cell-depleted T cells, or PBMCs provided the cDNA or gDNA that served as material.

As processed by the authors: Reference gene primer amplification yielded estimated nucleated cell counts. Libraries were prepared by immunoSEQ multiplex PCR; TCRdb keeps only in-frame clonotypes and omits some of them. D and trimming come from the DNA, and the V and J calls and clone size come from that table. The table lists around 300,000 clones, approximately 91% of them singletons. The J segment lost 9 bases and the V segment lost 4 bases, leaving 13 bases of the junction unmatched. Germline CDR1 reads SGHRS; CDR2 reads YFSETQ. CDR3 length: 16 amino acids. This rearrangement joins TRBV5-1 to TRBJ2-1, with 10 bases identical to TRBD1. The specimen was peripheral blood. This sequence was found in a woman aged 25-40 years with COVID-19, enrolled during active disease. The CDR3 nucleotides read TGCGCCAGCAGCCTAGAATCTCGACAGGGGGCGGGTGAGCAGTTCTTC. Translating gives CASSLESRQGAGEQFF.